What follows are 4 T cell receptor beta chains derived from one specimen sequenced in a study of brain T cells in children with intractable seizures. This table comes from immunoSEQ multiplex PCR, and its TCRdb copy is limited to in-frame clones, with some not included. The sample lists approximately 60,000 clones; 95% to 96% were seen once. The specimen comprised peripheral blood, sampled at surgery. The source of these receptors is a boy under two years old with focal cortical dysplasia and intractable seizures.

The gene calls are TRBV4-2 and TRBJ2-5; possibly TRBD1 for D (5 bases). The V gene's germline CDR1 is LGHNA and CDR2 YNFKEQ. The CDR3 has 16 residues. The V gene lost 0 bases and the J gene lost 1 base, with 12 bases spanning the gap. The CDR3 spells CASSQELAGPQETQYF. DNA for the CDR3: TGTGCCAGCAGCCAAGAGTTGGCAGGGCCCCAAGAGACCCAGTACTTC.

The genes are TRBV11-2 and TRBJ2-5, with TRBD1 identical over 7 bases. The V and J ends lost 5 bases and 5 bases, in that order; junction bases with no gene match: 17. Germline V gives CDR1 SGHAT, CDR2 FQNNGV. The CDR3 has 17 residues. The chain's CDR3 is CASSALTTGVGWETQYF. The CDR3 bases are TGTGCCAGCAGCGCCCTTACTACAGGGGTGGGGTGGGAGACCCAGTACTTC.

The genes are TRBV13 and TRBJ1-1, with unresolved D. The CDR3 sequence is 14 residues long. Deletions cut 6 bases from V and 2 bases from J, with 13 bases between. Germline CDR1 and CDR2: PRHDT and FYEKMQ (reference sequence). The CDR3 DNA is TGTGCCAGCAGTCAGACGTGGGGTAACACTGAAGCTTTCTTT. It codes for CASSQTWGNTEAFF.

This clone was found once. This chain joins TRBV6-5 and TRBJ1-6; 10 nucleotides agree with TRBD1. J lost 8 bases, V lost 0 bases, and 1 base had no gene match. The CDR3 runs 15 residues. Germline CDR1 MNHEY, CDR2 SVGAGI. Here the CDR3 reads CASSYSTGGDSPLHF. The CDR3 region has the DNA TGTGCCAGCAGTTACTCGACAGGGGGCGATTCACCCCTCCACTTT.